Below, 12 T cell receptor beta chains from the same sample are listed, as sequenced in a study of T-cell reconstitution after alpha-beta-depleted transplantation in children. A TCRbeta library incorporating unique molecular identifiers was prepared. In TCRdb, the PCR reads were re-called with MiXCR into one record per CDR3 protein. The sample includes about 78,000 distinct CDR3 sequences, roughly 13% of them seen just once. Specimen: PBMCs, mostly from graft donor cells, collected 180 days after TCRalphabeta/CD19-depleted stem cell transplant. These receptors originate from a male patient aged 2-9 years who had a stem cell transplant for acute lymphoblastic leukemia, so the T cells may come from the graft donor.

The V gene is TRBV5-1, the J gene TRBJ1-6; the match to TRBD1 covers 8 bases. The CDR3 spans 19 residues. Germline loops: CDR1 SGHRS, CDR2 YFSETQ. Trimming at V came to 3 bases and at J to 0 bases, leaving 11 bases not matched to a gene. The CDR3 sequence is CASSWGRGRGGSYNSPLHF. The CDR3 DNA sequence: TGCGCCAGCAGCTGGGGCAGGGGGCGCGGAGGCTCCTATAATTCACCCCTCCACTTT.

This sequence joins TRBV4-2 and TRBJ2-4; D is possibly TRBD2 (5 bases). Per germline, CDR1 LGHNA and CDR2 YNFKEQ. V dropped 0 bases and J dropped 8 bases, with 23 bases sitting between them. The CDR3 contains 18 residues. The CDR3 region is CASSQEWRWEGPRDIQYF. CDR3 bases: TGTGCCAGCAGCCAAGAATGGCGTTGGGAAGGGCCGAGGGACATTCAGTACTTC.

V is TRBV25-1 and J is TRBJ2-3; D is unclear. The V gene lost 4 bases and the J gene lost 3 bases, with 11 bases spanning the gap. From germline, CDR1 is MGHDK and CDR2 SYGVNS. The CDR3 totals 14 residues. The CDR3 DNA follows: TGTGCCAGCAGTGGGCCACTACCAACAGATACGCAGTATTTT. The encoded protein is CASSGPLPTDTQYF.

In nucleotides, the CDR3 is TGTGCCAGCAGCTTTAGAACCAATCGTAGAAGCGGTGACGAGCAGTACTTC. Translation gives CASSFRTNRRSGDEQYF. V gene TRBV7-8 combines with J gene TRBJ2-7; D may be TRBD2 (5 bases). Germline V gene lookup returns CDR1 SGHVS and CDR2 FQNEAQ. Trimming shortened V by 3 bases and J by 5 bases, and 23 bases separated the two germline ends. CDR3 size: 17 residues.

This clonotype appeared a few times. The genes are TRBV10-3 and TRBJ2-7, with D tentatively TRBD1 or TRBD2 (6 bases each). Germline CDR1 is ENHRY and CDR2 is SYGVKD. The CDR3 totals 12 residues. Trimming pared 6 bases from V and 3 bases from J, leaving 9 bases between. CDR3 loop: CAIRRGDYEQYF. The CDR3 DNA sequence: TGTGCCATCAGAAGGGGGGACTACGAGCAGTACTTC.

The V and J genes are TRBV5-5 and TRBJ1-1; D is unresolved. V dropped 1 base and J dropped 4 bases, with 8 bases sitting between them. The length of the CDR3 is 13 residues. The germline V gene has CDR1 SGHKS and CDR2 YYEKEE (reference sequence). The CDR3: CASSLWEPTEAFF. The DNA for the CDR3 is TGTGCCAGCAGCTTGTGGGAACCCACTGAAGCTTTCTTT. The whole variable domain, remainder taken from reference TRBV5-5 and TRBJ1-1, is DAGVTQSPTHLIKTRGQQVTLRCSPISGHKSVSWYQQVLGQGPQFIFQYYEKEERGRGNFPDRFSARQFPNYSSELNVNALLLGDSALYLCASSLWEPTEAFFGQGTRLTVV.

V usage is TRBV7-9 and J usage is TRBJ1-1; D ambiguous. Germline lookup yields CDR1 SEHNR and CDR2 FQNEAQ (reference sequence). The CDR3 has 11 residues. DNA of the CDR3: TGTGCTCAAGCTTCGAACACTGAAGCTTTCTTT. It codes for CAQASNTEAFF.

V is TRBV2 and J is TRBJ1-4; D ambiguous. This CDR3 has 10 amino acids. CDR1 and CDR2 from the germline V gene are SNHLY and FYNNEI. V dropped 10 bases and J dropped 8 bases, with 8 bases sitting between them. CDR3 protein: CATSREKLFF. The CDR3 bases are TGTGCCACCTCCCGGGAAAAACTGTTTTTT.

The gene calls are TRBV28 and TRBJ2-7, with D possibly matching TRBD1 (5 bases). V lost 7 bases, J lost 7 bases, and 20 bases lay in between. This CDR3 has 14 residues. Germline assignment: CDR1 MDHEN and CDR2 SYDVKM. The CDR3 DNA follows: TGTGCCAGCATTGGGGCTCGACTGGTCATGGAGCAGTACTTC. Amino acid sequence: CASIGARLVMEQYF.

This clonotype was observed a handful of times. This rearrangement joins TRBV20-1 to TRBJ2-1; 16 bases line up with TRBD2. J was trimmed by 3 bases and V by 6 bases; bases with no gene match: 11. The CDR3 extends over 18 amino acids. Germline CDR1 is DFQATT and CDR2 is SNEGSKA (reference sequence). The CDR3 spells CSAPGLAGGPFFYNEQFF. CDR3 coding DNA: TGCAGTGCGCCGGGACTAGCGGGAGGGCCCTTTTTCTACAATGAGCAGTTCTTC.

This clonotype was seen a handful of times. The V and J genes are TRBV28 and TRBJ2-2; weak D call: TRBD1 (6 bases). The CDR3 contains 16 residues. Germline V lookup: CDR1 MDHEN, CDR2 SYDVKM. V gave up 4 bases and J gave up 6 bases, with 18 bases separating them. The CDR3 reads CASSSNPSRGSGELFF. The CDR3 nucleotides read TGTGCCAGCAGTTCCAATCCAAGCAGGGGATCCGGGGAGCTGTTTTTT.

This clonotype was detected only a few times. The chain carries TRBV12-3 or TRBV12-4 and TRBJ1-6; D perhaps matches TRBD1 (5 bases). This CDR3 comprises 14 residues. Trimming took 6 bases from V and 9 from J, leaving 15 bases between them. The CDR3 loop reads CASSKGTWTSPLHF. The DNA of the CDR3 is TGTGCCAGCAGCAAAGGGACTTGGACTTCACCCCTCCACTTT.